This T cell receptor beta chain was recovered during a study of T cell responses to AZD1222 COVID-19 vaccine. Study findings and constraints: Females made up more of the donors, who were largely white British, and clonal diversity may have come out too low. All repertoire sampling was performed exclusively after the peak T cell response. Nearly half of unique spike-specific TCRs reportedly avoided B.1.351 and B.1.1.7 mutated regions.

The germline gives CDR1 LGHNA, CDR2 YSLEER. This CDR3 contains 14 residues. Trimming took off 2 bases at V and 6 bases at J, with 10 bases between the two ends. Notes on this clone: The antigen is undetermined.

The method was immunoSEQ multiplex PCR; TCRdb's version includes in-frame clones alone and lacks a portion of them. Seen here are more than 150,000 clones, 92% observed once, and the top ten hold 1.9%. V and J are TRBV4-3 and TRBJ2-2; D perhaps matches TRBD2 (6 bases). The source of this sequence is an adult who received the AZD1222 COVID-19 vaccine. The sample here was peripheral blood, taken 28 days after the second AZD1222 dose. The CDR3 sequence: CASSQPGDSGELFF. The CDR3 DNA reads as TGCGCCAGCAGCCAACCCGGGGACTCCGGGGAGCTGTTTTTT.